Here is one T cell receptor (beta chain) with its context. The CDR3 is 14 amino acids. Trimming removed 1 base at V and 2 bases at J, with 8 bases between. The germline V gene has CDR1 LNHNV and CDR2 YYDKDF (reference sequence). The sample belongs to a study of shared clonotypes between healthy human individuals. Replicate PCRs run on unsorted PBMC used around 0.3 ug DNA, which was approximately 29,000 T cell genomes. Study processing details: ImmunoSEQ gave junction-only sequences without quality scores, so filtering differed. Assay used: immunoSEQ multiplex PCR; TCRdb lists only in-frame clones, some missing. The DNA was the basis for D and trimming; V, J and clone size are from that table. The data contain approximately 500,000 clones, around 73% of them singletons.

The sample taken for sequencing was PBMCs. The V call is TRBV15, the J call TRBJ1-2; D gene uncertain. The TCR sequence derives from a woman in her 40s in good health. Some clones in this sample may be carry-over from other donors' samples. The CDR3 region has the DNA TGTGCCACCAGCAGAGGGAAAGTAAACTATGGCTACACCTTC. Translated: CATSRGKVNYGYTF.